This TCR beta chain was recovered during a study of molecular identifiers for immune sequencing clone quantification. Study summary: Split five ways in replicates, RNA from approximately 20,000 or 100,000 naive CD8 cells had four portions sequenced. Study results and caveats: Spiked Jurkat TCR RNA originating from one cell could reportedly be identified amid about a million naive cells.

Per the germline V gene, CDR1 is MNHNY and CDR2 is SVGAGI (reference sequence). The CDR3 is made up of 16 amino acids. A single record per CDR3 protein comes from TCRdb applying MiXCR to the PCR reads. Among fewer than 350,000 distinct CDR3 sequences listed, 24% were seen once. Construction of naive CD8 libraries employed about 18,000 to 1,100,000 sorted cells together with 10%, 30% or 50% RNA. Naive CD8 T cells were sorted, and the gate applied was CD8+CD4-CCR7+CD45RA+. As regards this clonotype: Antigen unknown. A much larger clone sits a single nucleotide away, making a read error possible.

The chain uses TRBV6-6 and TRBJ1-1; 7 nucleotides agree with TRBD1. The TCR was taken from a human donor in good health. Some libraries in this study had Jurkat cell RNA spiked in. The sample taken for sequencing was naive CD8+ T cells from blood, with Jurkat cell RNA spiked in. Subset: FACS-sorted CD8+CD4-CCR7+CD45RA+ naive T cells. CDR3 nucleotide sequence: TGTGCCTGCAGTTATCGAGACAGGGTGCCGAACACTGAAGCTTTCTTT. This gives the protein CACSYRDRVPNTEAFF.